This paragraph covers one T cell receptor (beta chain) sequence. Its binding antigen is unknown. Base qualities are not recorded, but no much larger clone differs from it by a single base. This entry belongs to a study of blood T cell repertoires in COVID-19 (dated by TCRdb to the early 2020s). Notes on the research overall: The collaborator samples originated in the United States, Italy and Spain and spanned the acute and convalescent phases of COVID-19. Nearly every sample came with metadata listing a de-identified subject ID, COVID-19 status, age in years and sex. The prospective study material was composed of cDNA or gDNA derived from T cells, B-cell-depleted T cells, or PBMCs. The repertoires were released in a freely available public database intended as a resource for research on the immune response to SARS-CoV-2. Where HLA class I and class II types were available, the types were taken from metadata supplied by the sample provider, not from assay-based typing. Deeply sampled blood TCRbeta repertoires from subjects exposed to, actively infected with, or recovered from COVID-19 were included in the dataset. The samples were drawn from the first 160 participants of the ongoing ImmuneRACE study and from over 950 subjects provided by 6 global collaborators. The paper's findings and limits, for the study overall: The amount of clinical and demographic metadata varied by source and participant and was provided uncurated.

V trim: 3 bases; J trim: 6 bases; unmatched bases: 2. Taken from the germline V gene (reference sequence), the CDR1 and CDR2 loops are MNHEY and SMNVEV. From its cysteine to its phenylalanine, the CDR3 spans 13 amino acids. Only the CDR3 portion is preserved as DNA: 39 bases, with reading frame beginning at the first base. Whole blood was collected in K2EDTA tubes by collaborating institutions according to the institutions' own protocols. For TCRbeta analysis, collaborators shipped samples in one of three forms: frozen whole blood, isolated PBMCs, or DNA extracted from either of those sample types. TCRbeta CDR3 regions were amplified from genomic DNA by means of the immunoSEQ Assay, a bias-controlled multiplex PCR. On the study's bioinformatics: Within the assay, amplification of reference gene primers was used to estimate how many nucleated cells each sample contained. To quantify the absolute abundance of each unique TCRbeta CDR3 rearrangement, sequence reads were collapsed and filtered. For each sample, productive Simpson clonality was calculated as the square root of Simpson's diversity index over productive rearrangements. Held by TCRdb, this immuneACCESS table contains in-frame sequences only and omits some clones. Under half of the omission traces to an unresolved V gene where checked; the cause of the rest is unknown. That table furnishes V, J and clone size, whereas the DNA furnished D and trimming. This sample has around 80,000 clones in its table, and approximately 90% of those were observed once. The ten largest make up around 0.8% of the sample.

The V and J genes are TRBV27 and TRBJ2-1, and 7 junctional nucleotides match TRBD1. The sequenced sample was peripheral blood. This clonotype was sampled from a woman at least 80 years old with acute or convalescent COVID-19. The CDR3 amino acid sequence is: CASSLNRGNEQFF. The DNA sequence is as follows: TGTGCCAGCAGTTTGAACAGGGGCAATGAGCAGTTCTTC.